The text below deals with one TCR beta chain. Its antigen remains unknown. CDR3 length: 15 amino acids. V shed 2 bases and J shed 0 bases, with 9 bases lying between them. Looked up from germline, CDR1 is SGHTS and CDR2 is YDEGEE. The record originates from a study of vaccination and CD4 T cells after COVID-19. About the research overall: Convalescent patients gave post-COVID blood a median about 100 days post-diagnosis, range 35 to 161.

Specified treatment: approximately nine-day PBMC culture with coronavirus spike peptide pools or control peptides (ViraFEST assay). Researchers used the Oncomine TCR Beta short-read assay to sequence DNA from cultured CD4+ T cells. One entry per CDR3 protein results from TCRdb running MiXCR on the PCR reads. The sample records about 14,000 distinct CDR3 sequences, about 31% being singletons. The sequenced material came from cultured CD4+ T cells from blood. The V call is TRBV5-8, the J call TRBJ2-1; D unresolved. This clonotype was sampled from a human donor with COVID-19. Here the CDR3 DNA reads TGTGCCAGCAGCTTTATTGGTAGCTCCTACAATGAGCAGTTCTTC. It is translated as CASSFIGSSYNEQFF.